The subject of this entry is one T cell receptor (beta chain). The data were obtained in a study of chemoradiotherapy in HPV16-positive cancers. Libraries were prepared by immunoSEQ multiplex PCR; TCRdb keeps only in-frame clonotypes and omits some of them. The sample holds about 12,000 clones, roughly 80% seen once. Sampling was carried out from a patient who underwent chemoradiotherapy. This clonotype originated in a human donor with HPV-associated anogenital cancer.

CDR3 coding DNA: TGTGCCAGCTCACCACAGGGGGCCATCACTGAAGCTTTCTTT. It translates to CASSPQGAITEAFF. The chain carries TRBV18 and TRBJ1-1, with 7 bases aligning to TRBD1. In germline, CDR1 is KGHSH, CDR2 LQKENI. Losses at the gene ends were 1 base for V and 4 bases for J; bases not matched to a gene: 3. The CDR3 sequence is 14 residues long.